This TCR beta chain came from a study of blood T cell repertoires in COVID-19. Study-wide background: From T cells, B-cell-depleted T cells, or PBMCs came the material, which was cDNA or gDNA.

Only one count was recorded for this clone. Per the original data handling: Scientists estimated how many nucleated cells there were by amplifying reference gene primers. This table comes from immunoSEQ multiplex PCR, and its TCRdb copy is limited to in-frame clones, with some not included. V and J calls plus clone size are reproduced from that table; the DNA served to infer D and trimming. Of 60,000 to 80,000 clones detected, approximately 80% appear once; the ten largest clones hold around 3.7%. The source is a woman in her 40s with acute COVID-19. Sequenced input: PBMCs or T cells enriched from blood (not recorded which).

The CDR3 DNA sequence: TGTGCCAGCAGTTTTTCCCGGGACAGGCCATACGAGCAGTACGTC. Amino acid sequence: CASSFSRDRPYEQYV. The gene calls are TRBV28 and TRBJ2-7, with 8 bases aligning to TRBD1. This CDR3 has 15 amino acids. After removal of 3 bases from V and 4 bases from J, the junction contained 8 bases not matched to a gene. Germline V gives CDR1 MDHEN, CDR2 SYDVKM.